A single sample is the source of the 16 T cell receptor beta chains below, sequenced in a study of blood T cell repertoires in COVID-19. TCRdb's table, derived via immunoSEQ multiplex PCR, lists solely in-frame clones and lacks some. The data contain about 150,000 clones, about 80% of them singletons. The specimen was PBMCs or T cells enriched from blood (not recorded which). The receptors originated from a man aged 50-60 years who had recovered from COVID-19.

The rearrangement uses TRBV7-2 and TRBJ1-1; 8 nucleotides agree with TRBD1. The CDR3 runs 18 residues. V dropped 2 bases and J dropped 2; count of bases not matched to a gene: 13. Germline values: CDR1 SGHTA, CDR2 FQGNSA. The CDR3 reads CASSLSRQGAWGNTEAFF. CDR3 DNA sequence: TGTGCCAGCAGCTTATCACGGCAGGGGGCCTGGGGTAACACTGAAGCTTTCTTT.

The V call is TRBV29-1, the J call TRBJ2-3, with TRBD1 matching over 12 bases. Germline V CDR1 and CDR2: SQVTM, ANQGSEA. V shed 4 bases, J shed 2 bases, and the junction held 10 bases outside the gene matches. The CDR3 spans 17 residues. The CDR3, as DNA: TGCAGCGTTGCGCGCCCCGGGACAGGGGGCTACACAGATACGCAGTATTTT. This sequence encodes CSVARPGTGGYTDTQYF.

This chain connects TRBV10-1 to TRBJ1-5, with D uncertain. Trimming removed 2 bases from V and 3 bases from J, with 17 bases in between. Germline V gene sequence: CDR1 WNHNN, CDR2 SYGVQD (reference sequence). The CDR3 is made up of 17 amino acids. DNA of the CDR3: TGCGCCAGCAGTGAGCCCCGGCGGGCATGGACCAATCAGCCCCAGCATTTT. Protein: CASSEPRRAWTNQPQHF.

The chain couples TRBV30 to TRBJ1-2; D may be TRBD1 (6 bases). The CDR3 extends over 12 amino acids. Germline V gene sequence: CDR1 GTSNPN, CDR2 SVGIG (reference sequence). The V end lost 0 bases, the J end lost 7 bases, and 9 bases lay between the germline ends. The CDR3 here is CAWSVSQGGYTF. The CDR3 DNA is TGTGCCTGGAGTGTTTCACAGGGTGGCTACACCTTC.

This clone was picked up a small number of times. The rearrangement uses TRBV6-2 or TRBV6-3 and TRBJ1-4; TRBD1 might be the D (6 bases). V was cut by 3 bases and J by 0 bases, with 23 bases left in between. Germline V gives CDR1 MNHEY, CDR2 SVGEGT. The CDR3 has 20 amino acids. The CDR3 reads CASSYTPGDRRISTNEKLFF. For the CDR3, the DNA is TGTGCCAGCAGTTATACACCTGGAGACAGGCGGATTTCAACTAATGAAAAACTGTTTTTT.

This clone was counted a single time. The chain uses TRBV19 and TRBJ1-2; TRBD1 is a possible D gene (6 bases). Between the trimmed V and J ends, which lost 0 bases and 2 bases, there was a span of 7 bases. Germline V gene sequence: CDR1 LNHDA, CDR2 SQIVND (reference sequence). CDR3 size: 14 residues. The CDR3 DNA reads as TGTGCCAGTAGTATAGACAGGGGCAACTATGGCTACACCTTC. It codes for CASSIDRGNYGYTF. The full variable domain, rest sourced from reference TRBV19 and TRBJ1-2, is DGGITQSPKYLFRKEGQNVTLSCEQNLNHDAMYWYRQDPGQGLRLIYYSQIVNDFQKGDIAEGYSVSREKKESFPLTVTSAQKNPTAFYLCASSIDRGNYGYTFGSGTRLTVV.

This chain joins TRBV6-5 and TRBJ1-2; D might be TRBD1 (5 bases). Germline V gene lookup returns CDR1 MNHEY and CDR2 SVGAGI. With 5 bases removed from V and 3 bases from J, the gap between germline ends came to 10 bases. There are 13 residues in the CDR3. CDR3 region: CASSPGSDYGYTF. DNA for the CDR3: TGTGCCAGCAGTCCAGGGTCTGACTATGGCTACACCTTC.

The chain links TRBV18 to TRBJ1-3; 7 bases align to TRBD1. Germline V gene sequence: CDR1 KGHSH, CDR2 LQKENI. This CDR3 has 16 amino acids. V was clipped by 3 bases and J by 4 bases; unmatched bases: 9. CDR3 sequence: CASSPQTGISGNTIYF. DNA of the CDR3: TGTGCCAGCTCACCTCAGACAGGGATATCAGGAAACACCATATATTTT.

V gene TRBV28 combines with J gene TRBJ1-2; D unclear. Trimming pared 5 bases from V and 8 bases from J, leaving 18 bases between. The germline CDR1 and CDR2 sequences are MDHEN and SYDVKM. The CDR3 contains 14 residues. CDR3 DNA sequence: TGTGCCAGCAGTCTTCCGCAGGCAGGAAGGGGCTACACCTTC. Translated, it gives CASSLPQAGRGYTF.

There are a few counts of this clone. The chain carries TRBV2 and TRBJ1-5; D gene unclear. Trimming took off 4 bases at V and 5 bases at J, with 9 bases between the two ends. The CDR3 totals 13 residues. The germline CDR1 and CDR2 sequences are SNHLY and FYNNEI. The CDR3 region is CASSVTDHQPQHF. For the CDR3, the DNA is TGTGCCAGCAGTGTTACAGACCATCAGCCCCAGCATTTT. Full variable domain (missing parts from reference TRBV2 and TRBJ1-5): EPEVTQTPSHQVTQMGQEVILRCVPISNHLYFYWYRQILGQKVEFLVSFYNNEISEKSEIFDDQFSVERPDGSNFTLKIRSTKLEDSAMYFCASSVTDHQPQHFGDGTRLSIL.

The chain recombines TRBV6-5 with TRBJ1-6; TRBD1 might be the D (5 bases). Germline values: CDR1 MNHEY, CDR2 SVGAGI. This CDR3 contains 13 residues. Trimming stripped 8 bases from V and 4 bases from J, with 9 bases between. CDR3 DNA: TGTGCCAGCGGGGGAGGGTATAATTCACCCCTCCACTTT. It translates to CASGGGYNSPLHF.

This clone was recorded once. The J gene is TRBJ1-1, the V gene TRBV13, with 8 bases that match TRBD1. The CDR3 has 14 amino acids. J gave up 5 bases and V 5 bases, and 7 bases lay outside the gene matches. Germline lookup yields CDR1 PRHDT and CDR2 FYEKMQ (reference sequence). Here the CDR3 DNA reads TGTGCCAGCAGCAAAAGACAGGGGCGGACTGAAGCTTTCTTT. This gives the protein CASSKRQGRTEAFF.

This clone came up many times. The CDR3 is CASSTLQGSQPQHF. In DNA, the CDR3 is TGCGCCAGCAGCACACTGCAGGGGTCTCAGCCCCAGCATTTT. The genes are TRBV5-1 and TRBJ1-5; D is perhaps TRBD1 (6 bases). V was clipped by 4 bases and J by 6 bases, with 14 bases between them. The CDR3 sequence is 14 residues long. Germline V gene data show CDR1 as SGHRS and CDR2 as YFSETQ. Combining the CDR3 with reference TRBV5-1 and TRBJ1-5 gives the whole variable domain KAGVTQTPRYLIKTRGQQVTLSCSPISGHRSVSWYQQTPGQGLQFLFEYFSETQRNKGNFPGRFSGRQFSNSRSEMNVSTLELGDSALYLCASSTLQGSQPQHFGDGTRLSIL.

V and J are TRBV7-9 and TRBJ1-2, with a possible D match to TRBD1 (6 bases). The CDR3 runs to 13 residues. CDR1 is SEHNR, CDR2 FQNEAQ, per germline (reference sequence). Trimming took off 5 bases at V and 10 bases at J, with 17 bases between the two ends. DNA for the CDR3: TGTGCCAGCAGCCTGGGGTCAGGGGATGCCTACACCTTC. The encoded protein is CASSLGSGDAYTF.

The V call is TRBV6-2 or TRBV6-3, the J call TRBJ1-2, with 7 bases that match TRBD1. The ends lost 2 bases at V and 13 bases at J; junction bases unmatched: 10. The germline CDR1 and CDR2 sequences are MNHEY and SVGEGT. The CDR3 has 13 amino acids. The CDR3 protein is CASSYQDRRRFTF. The CDR3 bases are TGTGCCAGCAGTTACCAGGACAGGCGTCGATTCACCTTC.

This clone showed up just a few times. This chain links TRBV7-2 with TRBJ1-3, with 9 bases aligning to TRBD1. CDR1 SGHTA and CDR2 FQGNSA come from the germline V gene. This CDR3 has 14 residues. V shed 5 bases and J 3 bases; nucleotides not matched to a gene: 2. CDR3 amino acids: CASSQGQGGNTIYF. DNA for the CDR3: TGTGCCAGCAGCCAGGGACAGGGTGGAAACACCATATATTTT.